The 32 T cell receptor beta chains below all came from one sample that was sequenced in a study of T cell responses to AZD1222 COVID-19 vaccine (dated by TCRdb to about 2021). Library preparation employed the immunoSEQ multiplex PCR assay. TCRdb took over this immuneACCESS table, retaining in-frame rearrangements with V and J assigned. Such tables are incomplete; in checked studies, under half of the missing clones stem from an unresolved V gene, and the remainder is unexplained. Present in this sample are roughly 150,000 clones, around four fifths of which were seen just once. The ten top clones hold roughly 4.3% of the sample. The sample's time point label, decoded: baseline before first vaccination. Sequenced here: peripheral blood, sampled on day 0 of AZD1222 vaccination. These receptors all come from an adult in good health.

The J gene is TRBJ1-1, the V gene TRBV5-1; no definite D call. CDR3 length: 14 residues. V dropped 2 bases and J dropped 1 base, with 9 bases sitting between them. Germline V gives CDR1 SGHRS, CDR2 YFSETQ. CDR3 bases: TGCGCCAGCAGCTTCGGACTGCCGAACACTGAAGCTTTCTTT. Amino acids: CASSFGLPNTEAFF.

This chain joins TRBV7-8 and TRBJ1-5, with D tentatively TRBD1 (5 bases). The CDR3 runs to 15 residues. Per germline, CDR1 SGHVS and CDR2 FQNEAQ. Trimming removed 0 bases at V and 4 bases at J, with 10 bases between. The CDR3 coding sequence is TGTGCCAGCAGCTTAGCGGCCAGGGAAAATCAGCCCCAGCATTTT. Its protein is CASSLAARENQPQHF. Complete variable domain (other parts from reference TRBV7-8 and TRBJ1-5): GAGVSQSPRYKVAKRGQDVALRCDPISGHVSLFWYQQALGQGPEFLTYFQNEAQLDKSGLPSDRFFAERPEGSVSTLKIQRTQQEDSAVYLCASSLAARENQPQHFGDGTRLSIL.

The chain combines TRBV7-9 with TRBJ1-6, with D maybe TRBD1 (6 bases). The CDR3 loop spans 16 amino acids. Germline CDR1 reads SEHNR; CDR2 reads FQNEAQ (reference sequence). Trimming removed 5 bases from V and 8 bases from J, with 19 bases in between. The CDR3 protein is CASSVATGRADSPLHF. CDR3 bases: TGTGCCAGCAGCGTTGCCACAGGGAGAGCTGATTCACCCCTCCACTTT.

The chain recombines TRBV6-1 with TRBJ1-5, with TRBD1 as a possible D gene (6 bases). Germline values: CDR1 MNHNS, CDR2 SASEGT. This CDR3 contains 14 residues. The V and J ends lost 1 base and 4 bases respectively, with 8 bases between them. CDR3 residues: CASSEGTANQPQHF. CDR3 sequence (DNA): TGTGCCAGCAGTGAAGGGACAGCGAATCAGCCCCAGCATTTT.

This sequence joins TRBV5-4 and TRBJ1-2, with D possibly matching TRBD1 (5 bases). Trimming left V 6 bases short and J 2 bases short, with 17 bases between. The V gene's germline CDR1 is SGHNT and CDR2 YYREEE (reference sequence). The CDR3 is made up of 15 amino acids. CDR3 region: CASNSDSRRNYGYTF. In DNA, the CDR3 is TGTGCCAGCAACTCTGACAGTAGAAGAAACTATGGCTACACCTTC.

The chain is built from TRBV5-1 and TRBJ2-1; 8 bases agree with TRBD1. CDR1 is SGHRS and CDR2 is YFSETQ in the germline V gene. J lost 3 bases, V lost 5 bases, and 22 bases had no gene match. This CDR3 comprises 20 residues. The CDR3 DNA sequence: TGCGCCAGCAGGTTAACTTTGGACAGGTTATCAGGGGGCTTCTACAATGAGCAGTTCTTC. It specifies CASRLTLDRLSGGFYNEQFF.

The chain joins TRBV10-3 to TRBJ2-1; TRBD2 agrees at 14 bases. V dropped 4 bases and J dropped 3; count of bases not matched to a gene: 5. The CDR3 loop spans 17 amino acids. The germline V gene has CDR1 ENHRY and CDR2 SYGVKD. For the CDR3, the DNA is TGTGCCATCAGTGGCGGACTAGCGGGGGGACTCTACAATGAGCAGTTCTTC. It yields the protein CAISGGLAGGLYNEQFF.

The genes are TRBV29-1 and TRBJ1-6, with D perhaps TRBD1 (6 bases). V gave up 6 bases and J gave up 7 bases, with 13 bases separating them. This CDR3 comprises 13 residues. CDR1 and CDR2 from the germline V gene are SQVTM and ANQGSEA. For the CDR3, the DNA is TGCAGCGTCGTACAGGGAGCGAATTCACCCCTCCACTTT. It codes for CSVVQGANSPLHF.

The chain links TRBV4-2 to TRBJ1-6; 8 bases are shared with TRBD1. After removal of 5 bases from V and 10 bases from J, the junction contained 13 bases not matched to a gene. Per germline, CDR1 LGHNA and CDR2 YNFKEQ. The CDR3 has 16 residues. The CDR3 sequence is CASSVGGTGEASPLHF. The CDR3 bases are TGTGCCAGCAGCGTAGGGGGGACAGGTGAGGCCTCACCCCTCCACTTT.

The rearrangement joins TRBV18 to TRBJ1-1; maybe TRBD1 (5 bases). V was pared by 2 bases and J by 1 base, with 20 bases between. CDR1 and CDR2 (germline): KGHSH, LQKENI. The CDR3 is made up of 18 amino acids. The CDR3 DNA reads as TGTGCCAGCTCACCATTGCCGGGGCGTTCTCTGGAGAACACTGAAGCTTTCTTT. It specifies CASSPLPGRSLENTEAFF.

V is TRBV24-1 and J is TRBJ1-5; D not certain. CDR1 and CDR2 from the germline V gene are KGHDR and SFDVKD. Deletions cut 3 bases from V and 0 bases from J, with 17 bases between. The CDR3 runs 18 residues. Here the CDR3 reads CATSDGDIRTDSNQPQHF. CDR3 nucleotides: TGTGCCACCAGTGATGGGGATATAAGGACCGATAGCAATCAGCCCCAGCATTTT.

This chain joins TRBV4-1 and TRBJ1-2; D may be TRBD1 (6 bases). The ends were cut back, 5 bases at V and 4 bases at J, with 11 bases in the middle. CDR1 is MGHRA, CDR2 YSYEKL, per germline. This CDR3 contains 13 residues. CDR3 nucleotide sequence: TGCGCCAGCAGCGACAGGTCCTTCTATGGCTACACCTTC. Its translation: CASSDRSFYGYTF.

This rearrangement joins TRBV19 to TRBJ1-5; TRBD1 might be the D (5 bases). CDR1 is LNHDA and CDR2 is SQIVND in the germline V gene (reference sequence). The CDR3 loop spans 15 amino acids. Trimming cost V 4 bases and J 4 bases, with 14 bases left between them. For the CDR3, the DNA is TGTGCCAGTAGTAGTTTTACAGGTCCTAATCAGCCCCAGCATTTT. Its protein product is CASSSFTGPNQPQHF.

J is TRBJ1-1 and V is TRBV24-1, with 9 bases that match TRBD1. V gave up 6 bases and J gave up 4 bases; unmatched junction bases: 14. CDR1 and CDR2 (germline): KGHDR, SFDVKD. This CDR3 spans 17 amino acids. CDR3 sequence (DNA): TGTGCCACCAGTCCATCTCCCGGGACAGGGTTGGCCACTGAAGCTTTCTTT. It codes for CATSPSPGTGLATEAFF.

This chain connects TRBV5-1 to TRBJ2-3; D remains ambiguous. Germline V gene data show CDR1 as SGHRS and CDR2 as YFSETQ. With 6 bases removed from V and 1 base from J, the gap between germline ends came to 15 bases. The CDR3 runs 15 residues. This CDR3 is CASTPAGVGTDTQYF. DNA for the CDR3: TGCGCCAGCACCCCGGCAGGCGTCGGCACAGATACGCAGTATTTT.

This clone was seen just once. The chain employs TRBV21-1 and TRBJ2-7. TRBV21-1 is deemed a pseudogene. The CDR3 is 14 residues long. CDR3 bases: TGTGCCAGCAGCATTTGGGTTAGCTCCTACGAGCAGTACTTC. This sequence encodes CASSIWVSSYEQYF.

The rearrangement joins TRBV2 to TRBJ1-1; 8 bases agree with TRBD1. Germline loops: CDR1 SNHLY, CDR2 FYNNEI. J gave up 0 bases and V 6 bases, and 3 bases lay outside the gene matches. The CDR3 runs to 14 residues. This CDR3 is CASSGTGMNTEAFF. CDR3 bases: TGTGCCAGCAGCGGGACAGGCATGAACACTGAAGCTTTCTTT.

V gene TRBV11-2 combines with J gene TRBJ1-1; 8 bases are shared with TRBD1. The junction had 10 bases not matched to a gene; V was cut back by 1 base and J by 3 bases. The CDR3 runs to 17 residues. The V gene's germline CDR1 is SGHAT and CDR2 FQNNGV. This CDR3 is CASSLGTGNVRDTEAFF. The CDR3 nucleotides read TGTGCCAGCAGCTTAGGGACAGGGAATGTTCGTGACACTGAAGCTTTCTTT.

The V gene is TRBV18, the J gene TRBJ2-7; D might be TRBD1 (5 bases). Trimming took off 3 bases at V and 0 bases at J, with 9 bases between the two ends. Germline V CDR1 and CDR2: KGHSH, LQKENI. The CDR3 totals 14 residues. The CDR3: CASSPKGASYEQYF. The CDR3 bases are TGTGCCAGCTCACCCAAAGGGGCCTCCTACGAGCAGTACTTC.

The chain recombines TRBV12-3 or TRBV12-4 with TRBJ1-2; no clear D gene. With 7 bases removed from V and 5 bases from J, the gap between germline ends came to 8 bases. The CDR3 has 11 amino acids. CDR3: CASTALYGYTF. In DNA form, the CDR3 reads TGTGCCAGCACGGCGCTTTATGGCTACACCTTC.

This chain links TRBV19 with TRBJ1-5, with D tentatively TRBD1 (5 bases). The germline V gene encodes CDR1 LNHDA and CDR2 SQIVND (reference sequence). Between the trimmed V and J ends, which lost 5 bases and 1 base, there was a span of 12 bases. The CDR3 is 15 amino acids. The CDR3 sequence: CASSGRVGSNQPQHF. CDR3 DNA sequence: TGTGCCAGTAGTGGCAGGGTTGGAAGCAATCAGCCCCAGCATTTT.

The rearrangement uses TRBV5-6 and TRBJ2-3; no firm D call. Trimming shortened V by 1 base and J by 2 bases, and 8 bases separated the two germline ends. The CDR3 totals 14 residues. Germline assignment: CDR1 SGHDT and CDR2 YYEEEE. CDR3 region: CASSLRANTDTQYF. In DNA, the CDR3 is TGTGCCAGCAGCTTGAGGGCTAACACAGATACGCAGTATTTT.

V and J are TRBV5-5 and TRBJ1-4; no definite D call. The germline gives CDR1 SGHKS, CDR2 YYEKEE (reference sequence). Trimming pared 0 bases from V and 4 bases from J, leaving 7 bases between. The CDR3 runs 14 residues. The CDR3 spells CASSLGVINEKLFF. DNA for the CDR3: TGTGCCAGCAGCTTGGGGGTAATTAATGAAAAACTGTTTTTT. Variable domain in full (rest from reference TRBV5-5 and TRBJ1-4): DAGVTQSPTHLIKTRGQQVTLRCSPISGHKSVSWYQQVLGQGPQFIFQYYEKEERGRGNFPDRFSARQFPNYSSELNVNALLLGDSALYLCASSLGVINEKLFFGSGTQLSVL.

This clone was seen once. This rearrangement joins TRBV6-5 to TRBJ1-5, with TRBD1 matching 11 bases. The CDR3 contains 13 residues. The J segment lost 9 bases and the V segment lost 6 bases, leaving 4 bases of the junction unmatched. In germline, CDR1 is MNHEY, CDR2 SVGAGI. CDR3 coding DNA: TGTGCCAGCAGGGACAGGGGGCACACGCCCCAGCATTTT. Encoded protein: CASRDRGHTPQHF.

The rearrangement joins TRBV5-1 to TRBJ2-1; D may be TRBD1 (6 bases). Looked up from germline, CDR1 is SGHRS and CDR2 is YFSETQ. Trimming took off 6 bases at V and 2 bases at J, with 15 bases between the two ends. The length of the CDR3 is 15 residues. Here the CDR3 reads CASTLTGQTYNEQFF. DNA for the CDR3: TGCGCCAGCACTCTCACGGGACAAACCTACAATGAGCAGTTCTTC. The full variable domain, rest sourced from reference TRBV5-1 and TRBJ2-1, is KAGVTQTPRYLIKTRGQQVTLSCSPISGHRSVSWYQQTPGQGLQFLFEYFSETQRNKGNFPGRFSGRQFSNSRSEMNVSTLELGDSALYLCASTLTGQTYNEQFFGPGTRLTVL.

The V gene is TRBV3-1 (or the pseudogene TRBV3-2), the J gene TRBJ1-2, with D tentatively TRBD1 (6 bases). This CDR3 has 18 amino acids. V dropped 1 base and J dropped 5 bases, with 23 bases sitting between them. CDR1 is LGHDT and CDR2 is YNNKEL in the germline V gene (reference sequence). CDR3: CASSQGHGALGGSYGYTF. The DNA for the CDR3 is TGTGCCAGCAGCCAAGGTCATGGAGCTTTAGGGGGGTCTTATGGCTACACCTTC.

The chain links TRBV7-6 to TRBJ2-5; 10 nucleotides agree with TRBD1. The CDR3 covers 16 residues. The germline V gene has CDR1 SGHVS and CDR2 FNYEAQ. J gave up 2 bases and V 3 bases, and 6 bases lay outside the gene matches. CDR3 sequence (DNA): TGTGCCAGCAGCTTGGCGGGGACAGGGGTGCAAGAGACCCAGTACTTC. The encoded protein is CASSLAGTGVQETQYF.

This rearrangement joins TRBV20-1 to TRBJ1-2; D remains unclear. Trimming removed 3 bases from V and 4 bases from J, with 15 bases in between. This CDR3 contains 14 residues. CDR1 is DFQATT, CDR2 SNEGSKA, per germline (reference sequence). The CDR3 loop is CSASNAGGSYGYTF. Written as DNA, the CDR3 is TGCAGTGCTAGTAACGCAGGTGGGAGCTATGGCTACACCTTC.

The CDR3 nucleotides read TGTGCCAGCAGTACCTCCTTTATAGAGACCCAGTACTTC. Its translation: CASSTSFIETQYF. J is TRBJ2-5 and V is TRBV27; D unclear. The CDR3 has 13 amino acids. Trimming removed 5 bases at V and 4 bases at J, with 11 bases between. The germline V gene has CDR1 MNHEY and CDR2 SMNVEV (reference sequence).

This clone was observed a few times. This rearrangement joins TRBV10-3 to TRBJ2-7; TRBD1 aligns across 8 bases. Per the germline V gene, CDR1 is ENHRY and CDR2 is SYGVKD. This CDR3 has 15 amino acids. Trimming at V came to 2 bases and at J to 7 bases, leaving 10 bases not matched to a gene. The CDR3 nucleotides are TGTGCCATCAGTGAGCCGAATCTGACAGGGGAAGAGCAGTACTTC. This encodes CAISEPNLTGEEQYF.

This rearrangement joins TRBV7-2 to TRBJ1-1, with D hard to call. Between the trimmed V and J ends, which lost 2 bases and 0 bases, there was a span of 4 bases. The CDR3 loop spans 13 amino acids. Looked up from germline, CDR1 is SGHTA and CDR2 is FQGNSA. The chain's CDR3 is CASSLSLNTEAFF. In DNA, the CDR3 is TGTGCCAGCAGCTTATCATTGAACACTGAAGCTTTCTTT.

This chain links TRBV28 with TRBJ1-1; maybe TRBD1 (5 bases). The CDR3 runs 13 residues. V lost 8 bases and J 4 bases, leaving 14 bases between the germline ends. Germline CDR1 and CDR2: MDHEN and SYDVKM. The CDR3: CASEAGRITEAFF. The CDR3 region has the DNA TGTGCCAGCGAAGCGGGGCGGATCACTGAAGCTTTCTTT.